This TCR beta chain is from a study of CD8 T cells in ankylosing spondylitis. Worth noting for this clonotype: As yet, its antigen is unknown.

Study-wide findings and caveats: Characteristic of ankylosing spondylitis blood, it appeared, was a TCR beta motif comprising about 8 highly homologous variants.

Trimming removed 3 bases from V and 8 bases from J, with 14 bases in between. Per germline, CDR1 MDHEN and CDR2 SYDVKM. CDR3 length equals 14 residues. As the method for making TCR beta libraries, quantitative 5'-RACE with molecular barcodes was used. TCRdb independently ran MiXCR on the 5' RACE reads; one entry per CDR3 protein. The table lists around 440,000 distinct CDR3 sequences, roughly 15% of them singletons. Sequenced material: blood, either unsorted or a sorted T cell fraction (not recorded which). The receptor's source is a male donor with ankylosing spondylitis. The rearrangement uses TRBV28 and TRBJ2-1, with D possibly TRBD2 on 5 matching bases. The CDR3 protein is CASSLVGVFDEQFF. The CDR3 coding sequence is TGTGCCAGCAGTTTGGTGGGAGTGTTTGATGAGCAGTTCTTC.